Below are 31 T cell receptor beta chains sequenced from a single sample in a study of blood T cell repertoires in COVID-19. Sequencing used immunoSEQ multiplex PCR; TCRdb keeps in-frame clones, though not all of them. The table has 70,000 to 75,000 clones, roughly 85% seen once; the top ten hold less than 30%. What was sequenced was peripheral blood. These receptors were obtained from a man between 60 and 75 years old with active or convalescent COVID-19.

Here the CDR3 DNA reads TGTGCCAGCACAGGGGCGGAGCGCCAGTACACCGGGGAGCTGTTTTTT. As protein: CASTGAERQYTGELFF. The gene calls are TRBV6-6 and TRBJ2-2; a possible D gene is TRBD1 (6 bases). Trimming left V 7 bases short and J 3 bases short, with 18 bases between. Germline-derived CDR1 and CDR2 are MNHNY and SVGAGI (reference sequence). The CDR3 totals 16 residues.

This chain links TRBV5-1 with TRBJ1-2, with D maybe TRBD1 (5 bases). The V gene lost 4 bases and the J gene lost 6 bases, with 16 bases spanning the gap. The CDR3 has 14 residues. Germline loops: CDR1 SGHRS, CDR2 YFSETQ. The CDR3 DNA follows: TGCGCCAGCAGCCTCGAGGCAGGGATCGATGGCTACACCTTC. It encodes CASSLEAGIDGYTF.

This rearrangement joins TRBV6-5 to TRBJ2-7, with D possibly TRBD2 on 5 matching bases. V was trimmed by 5 bases and J by 5 bases, leaving 19 bases between them. CDR1 and CDR2 (germline): MNHEY, SVGAGI. The CDR3 runs to 15 residues. The CDR3 reads CASSRSGLNGHEQYF. CDR3 nucleotide sequence: TGTGCCAGCAGTCGTAGTGGACTTAACGGTCACGAGCAGTACTTC.

This clone was recorded only once. The rearrangement joins TRBV15 to TRBJ1-1; D is undetermined. V lost 1 base, J lost 1 base, and 4 bases lay in between. Looked up from germline, CDR1 is LNHNV and CDR2 is YYDKDF (reference sequence). This CDR3 comprises 13 residues. The CDR3 DNA reads TGTGCCACCAGCAGAGGGAGGAACACTGAAGCTTTCTTT. Its protein is CATSRGRNTEAFF. The variable domain in full, completed from reference TRBV15 and TRBJ1-1, reads DAMVIQNPRYQVTQFGKPVTLSCSQTLNHNVMYWYQQKSSQAPKLLFHYYDKDFNNEADTPDNFQSRRPNTSFCFLDIRSPGLGDTAMYLCATSRGRNTEAFFGQGTRLTVV.

The chain joins TRBV10-3 to TRBJ1-1; no definite D call. With 0 bases removed from V and 0 bases from J, the gap between germline ends came to 8 bases. Germline CDR1 is ENHRY and CDR2 is SYGVKD. The CDR3 has 15 residues. CDR3: CAISESEGLNTEAFF. In DNA form, the CDR3 reads TGTGCCATCAGTGAGTCGGAGGGATTGAACACTGAAGCTTTCTTT.

This chain connects TRBV3-1 (or the pseudogene TRBV3-2) to TRBJ2-5; 7 bases line up with TRBD1. The V gene end was trimmed by 4 bases and the J gene end by 2 bases; junction bases not matched to a gene: 7. The CDR3 totals 15 residues. CDR1 LGHDT and CDR2 YNNKEL come from the germline V gene (reference sequence). The CDR3 DNA reads as TGTGCCAGCAGCCGGTTGAGGGGGCCTCAAGAGACCCAGTACTTC. Translation: CASSRLRGPQETQYF.

J is TRBJ1-6 and V is TRBV5-1, with 8 nucleotides matching TRBD1. J lost 3 bases, V lost 0 bases, and 5 bases had no gene match. The CDR3 sequence is 17 residues long. CDR1 and CDR2 (germline): SGHRS, YFSETQ. CDR3 residues: CASSLGRTGSYNSPLHF. The CDR3, as DNA: TGCGCCAGCAGCTTGGGAAGGACAGGGAGCTATAATTCACCCCTCCACTTT.

This clone was seen once. This chain joins TRBV10-3 and TRBJ2-3, with D unresolved. CDR1 and CDR2 (germline): ENHRY, SYGVKD. There are 13 residues in the CDR3. V lost 3 bases, J lost 2 bases, and 6 bases lay in between. This chain's CDR3 is CAISDRDTDTQYF. CDR3 coding DNA: TGTGCCATCAGTGATAGAGACACAGATACGCAGTATTTT.

Concerning this clone: One end of the junction fails to match germline, which may point to a read error. The DNA for the CDR3 is TGTGCCAGCTCACCCTCAGATACTAGACAGGGTAGCTTC. Its protein is CASSPSDTRQGSF. The genes are TRBV18 and TRBJ2-7; 7 nucleotides line up with TRBD1. The CDR3 runs to 13 residues. Germline CDR1 and CDR2: KGHSH and LQKENI.

The chain is built from TRBV28 and TRBJ1-2; TRBD1 aligns across 8 bases. Germline lookup yields CDR1 MDHEN and CDR2 SYDVKM. The CDR3 consists of 17 residues. The J segment lost 5 bases and the V segment lost 4 bases, leaving 15 bases of the junction unmatched. The CDR3 DNA reads TGTGCCAGCAGTTACGTAAGATTTCCGGGACAGGAGTATGGCTACACCTTC. It codes for CASSYVRFPGQEYGYTF.

The chain couples TRBV7-2 to TRBJ2-1; TRBD2 agrees at 13 bases. This CDR3 spans 17 amino acids. Trimming removed 4 bases from V and 5 bases from J; junction bases left unmatched: 8. CDR1 and CDR2 (germline): SGHTA, FQGNSA. The CDR3, as DNA: TGTGCCAGCAGCTCAAGACTAGCGGGGGGCCCCAACAATGAGCAGTTCTTC. It translates to CASSSRLAGGPNNEQFF.

This clone was observed a handful of times. V is TRBV10-2 and J is TRBJ2-1; TRBD2 aligns across 9 bases. The V segment lost 4 bases and the J segment 1 base; nucleotides outside the gene matches: 2. This CDR3 has 15 residues. CDR1 and CDR2 (germline): WSHSY, SAAADI. DNA for the CDR3: TGCGCCAGCAGTGCCCTAGCGGGGTCCTACAATGAGCAGTTCTTC. Its protein is CASSALAGSYNEQFF.

The J gene is TRBJ2-1, the V gene TRBV10-2, with D possibly matching TRBD2 (5 bases). The V and J ends lost 4 bases and 4 bases respectively, with 8 bases between them. Germline assignment: CDR1 WSHSY and CDR2 SAAADI. The CDR3 consists of 13 residues. CDR3 nucleotide sequence: TGCGCCAGCAGTGCCAGCGGATACAATGAGCAGTTCTTC. Amino acid sequence: CASSASGYNEQFF.

This clone occurred a few times. The V and J genes are TRBV7-2 and TRBJ2-1; TRBD2 aligns across 15 bases. CDR3 length: 15 residues. Germline V lookup: CDR1 SGHTA, CDR2 FQGNSA. J lost 8 bases, V lost 4 bases, and 3 bases had no gene match. This CDR3 reads CASSSGLAGGHEQFF. The CDR3, as DNA: TGTGCCAGCAGCTCAGGACTAGCGGGGGGGCATGAGCAGTTCTTC.

This clone occurred a few times. The chain links TRBV3-1 (or the pseudogene TRBV3-2) to TRBJ1-1; 10 bases fit TRBD1. The V segment lost 3 bases and the J segment 1 base; nucleotides outside the gene matches: 5. The germline V gene encodes CDR1 LGHDT and CDR2 YNNKEL (reference sequence). The CDR3 contains 16 residues. CDR3: CASSQWDRGENTEAFF. The CDR3 DNA is TGTGCCAGCAGCCAGTGGGACAGGGGCGAGAACACTGAAGCTTTCTTT.

The chain uses TRBV6-5 and TRBJ1-6; D might be TRBD1 (6 bases). Trimming shortened V by 0 bases and J by 7 bases, and 13 bases separated the two germline ends. The CDR3 extends over 16 amino acids. Germline V gene data show CDR1 as MNHEY and CDR2 as SVGAGI. Here the CDR3 DNA reads TGTGCCAGCAGTTACTCGAGGGGGGGCGAGAATTCACCCCTCCACTTT. Translation gives CASSYSRGGENSPLHF.

V is TRBV11-2 and J is TRBJ2-5, with 9 positions matching TRBD2. J was trimmed by 2 bases and V by 5 bases; bases with no gene match: 6. Per the germline V gene, CDR1 is SGHAT and CDR2 is FQNNGV. CDR3 size: 15 residues. The CDR3 DNA reads as TGTGCCAGCAGCAAGGGACTAGCCGAACAAGAGACCCAGTACTTC. Translation gives CASSKGLAEQETQYF.

V is TRBV14 and J is TRBJ2-1; TRBD2 agrees at 7 bases. The CDR3 runs 17 residues. The J segment lost 2 bases and the V segment lost 1 base, leaving 8 bases of the junction unmatched. CDR1 and CDR2 from the germline V gene are SGHDN and FVKESK. The CDR3 region is CASSQAGGRITYNEQFF. CDR3 nucleotide sequence: TGTGCCAGCAGCCAAGCGGGGGGACGGATTACCTACAATGAGCAGTTCTTC. Full variable domain (rest looked up from reference TRBV14 and TRBJ2-1): EAGVTQFPSHSVIEKGQTVTLRCDPISGHDNLYWYRRVMGKEIKFLLHFVKESKQDESGMPNNRFLAERTGGTYSTLKVQPAELEDSGVYFCASSQAGGRITYNEQFFGPGTRLTVL.

The rearrangement uses TRBV19 and TRBJ2-3, with 13 bases aligning to TRBD2. Unmatched junction bases numbered 11, after V lost 3 bases and J lost 5 bases. CDR1 is LNHDA, CDR2 SQIVND, per germline (reference sequence). This CDR3 has 18 amino acids. CDR3 sequence (DNA): TGTGCCAGTAGTATTGGGGAGACACTAGCGGGGGGGAGAGATACGCAGTATTTT. Amino acid sequence: CASSIGETLAGGRDTQYF. Supplemented by reference TRBV19 and TRBJ2-3, the full variable domain reads DGGITQSPKYLFRKEGQNVTLSCEQNLNHDAMYWYRQDPGQGLRLIYYSQIVNDFQKGDIAEGYSVSREKKESFPLTVTSAQKNPTAFYLCASSIGETLAGGRDTQYFGPGTRLTVL.

The CDR3 region has the DNA TGCAGCGTTGAAGACGACAGCTATGGCTACACCTTC. It codes for CSVEDDSYGYTF. This chain links TRBV29-1 with TRBJ1-2; a possible D gene is TRBD1 (5 bases). V was shortened by 0 bases and J by 4 bases, with 6 bases between the two germline ends. CDR3 length: 12 residues. CDR1 and CDR2 from the germline V gene are SQVTM and ANQGSEA.

The chain employs TRBV7-9 and TRBJ2-1; 11 nucleotides line up with TRBD2. Germline CDR1 SEHNR, CDR2 FQNEAQ (reference sequence). The CDR3 length is 16 residues. The trim removed 5 bases at V and 10 bases at J, leaving 13 bases unmatched. The CDR3 is CASSRGTSGYLLEQFF. DNA for the CDR3: TGTGCCAGCAGCCGAGGGACTAGCGGTTATTTACTGGAGCAGTTCTTC.

The chain combines TRBV5-4 with TRBJ1-1, with D perhaps matching TRBD1 (6 bases). The V gene's germline CDR1 is SGHNT and CDR2 YYREEE (reference sequence). Trimming left V 3 bases short and J 8 bases short, with 14 bases between. This CDR3 comprises 13 residues. The CDR3: CASSSLGGAEAFF. CDR3 DNA sequence: TGTGCCAGCAGCTCGCTTGGGGGGGCGGAAGCTTTCTTT.

This chain connects TRBV29-1 to TRBJ1-2; 8 nucleotides agree with TRBD1. CDR3 length: 13 amino acids. V trimming: 4 bases; J trimming: 8 bases; junction bases outside the gene matches: 9. Germline CDR1 and CDR2: SQVTM and ANQGSEA. The CDR3 spells CSVVATGVGGYTF. The DNA of the CDR3 is TGCAGCGTTGTAGCGACAGGGGTAGGAGGCTACACCTTC.

The table lists this clone with a few counts. V gene TRBV5-4 combines with J gene TRBJ2-2, with a tentative D call TRBD2 (7 bases). Looked up from germline, CDR1 is SGHNT and CDR2 is YYREEE (reference sequence). V was pared by 1 base and J by 6 bases, with 13 bases between. The CDR3 sequence is 15 residues long. CDR3 loop: CASSLLGGLAGELFF. The DNA of the CDR3 is TGTGCCAGCAGCTTGCTCGGGGGGCTGGCCGGGGAGCTGTTTTTT.

The chain carries TRBV5-1 and TRBJ2-2; 9 bases match TRBD2. This CDR3 is 14 amino acids long. Unmatched junction bases numbered 4, after V lost 5 bases and J lost 5 bases. Germline CDR1 SGHRS, CDR2 YFSETQ. Here the CDR3 reads CASRRGGETGELFF. The CDR3 region has the DNA TGCGCCAGCAGGCGGGGGGGCGAGACCGGGGAGCTGTTTTTT. Full variable domain (missing parts from reference TRBV5-1 and TRBJ2-2): KAGVTQTPRYLIKTRGQQVTLSCSPISGHRSVSWYQQTPGQGLQFLFEYFSETQRNKGNFPGRFSGRQFSNSRSEMNVSTLELGDSALYLCASRRGGETGELFFGEGSRLTVL.

On this clone: At one end the junction does not follow the germline gene, possibly because of a read error. The chain employs TRBV11-2 and TRBJ2-7; 8 bases match TRBD1. The germline V gene has CDR1 SGHAT and CDR2 FQNNGV. The CDR3 is 14 residues long. CDR3 residues: CASRLGTGGYEQYF. CDR3 nucleotides: TGTGCCAGCAGATTAGGGACAGGAGGCTACGAGCAGTACTTC.

The rearrangement joins TRBV19 to TRBJ2-7; 12 bases are a match to TRBD1. After removal of 5 bases from V and 2 bases from J, the junction contained 7 bases not matched to a gene. Germline CDR1 and CDR2: LNHDA and SQIVND (reference sequence). The CDR3 totals 16 residues. CDR3 protein: CASSPSGTGGPYEQYF. CDR3 DNA sequence: TGTGCCAGTAGTCCCTCCGGGACAGGGGGCCCCTACGAGCAGTACTTC.

This clone occurred a few times. This sequence joins TRBV6-5 and TRBJ1-4; 10 positions agree with TRBD1. The CDR3 has 14 amino acids. CDR1 and CDR2 from the germline V gene are MNHEY and SVGAGI. Germline trimming cut 6 bases from V and 6 bases from J; bases unmatched to any gene: 4. CDR3 in amino acids: CASRLGTGDEKLFF. The CDR3 DNA reads as TGTGCCAGCAGGCTGGGGACAGGGGATGAAAAACTGTTTTTT.

This clone appeared once. Its ends do not fully match the called genes, so a read error is possible. This CDR3 is CASSPTTGVLEELFF. CDR3 DNA sequence: TGCGCCAGCAGCCCTACGACAGGGGTGCTTGAAGAACTGTTTTTT. The genes are TRBV5-1 and TRBJ1-4; TRBD1 matches 8 bases. The CDR3 contains 15 residues. The germline V gene has CDR1 SGHRS and CDR2 YFSETQ.

The CDR3 reads CASSVGGGAGYGYTF. Here the CDR3 DNA reads TGTGCCAGCAGCGTAGGAGGGGGGGCAGGGTATGGCTACACCTTC. This rearrangement joins TRBV9 to TRBJ1-2; possible D gene TRBD1, 6 bases. This CDR3 is 15 amino acids long. Germline-derived CDR1 and CDR2 are SGDLS and YYNGEE. Trimming took off 0 bases at V and 5 bases at J, with 14 bases between the two ends.

This clone turned up a few times. The chain recombines TRBV5-1 with TRBJ1-2; weak D call: TRBD1 (5 bases). CDR1 SGHRS and CDR2 YFSETQ come from the germline V gene. This CDR3 contains 13 residues. The ends were cut back, 2 bases at V and 4 bases at J, with 9 bases in the middle. The CDR3 bases are TGCGCCAGCAGCTTTGGGGCAGCCTATGGCTACACCTTC. Amino acids: CASSFGAAYGYTF.